This is a list of T cell receptor beta chains from one sample in a study of blood T cell repertoires in COVID-19. The data were produced by immunoSEQ multiplex PCR, yet TCRdb's version contains in-frame clones alone and is incomplete. Here the sample spans about 180,000 clones, 79% being singletons. The sample taken for sequencing was peripheral blood. Receptor source: a woman aged 55-75 years with COVID-19, enrolled during active disease. The CDR3 runs from the conserved cysteine through the conserved F or W. The order of the fields is CDR3 length, J gene, V gene, D gene, clone size, CDR3 protein, CDR3 DNA. The D gene is left open where the match is weak. Rows give clone size only sometimes, using once, few, many, or a class for an expanded clone.

CDR3 length: 17
J gene: TRBJ1-1
V gene: TRBV5-3
D gene: -
clone size: once
CDR3 protein: CARSFLGPLPANTEAFF
CDR3 DNA: TGTGCCAGAAGCTTTCTTGGGCCACTCCCCGCGAACACTGAAGCTTTCTTT

CDR3 length: 12
J gene: TRBJ1-2
V gene: TRBV6-1
D gene: -
clone size: -
CDR3 protein: CASSESGNGYTF
CDR3 DNA: TGTGCCAGCAGTGAGTCAGGGAATGGCTACACCTTC

CDR3 length: 16
J gene: TRBJ2-3
V gene: TRBV5-1
D gene: -
clone size: few
CDR3 protein: CASSLGDMGNTDTQYF
CDR3 DNA: TGCGCCAGCAGCTTAGGGGACATGGGGAACACAGATACGCAGTATTTT

CDR3 length: 16
J gene: TRBJ2-1
V gene: TRBV6-5
D gene: -
clone size: -
CDR3 protein: CASSYQMDSSYNEQFF
CDR3 DNA: TGTGCCAGCAGTTACCAAATGGACAGCTCCTACAATGAGCAGTTCTTC

CDR3 length: 14
J gene: TRBJ2-5
V gene: TRBV6-5
D gene: -
clone size: -
CDR3 protein: CASSYDRRGETQYF
CDR3 DNA: TGTGCCAGCAGTTACGACAGGAGAGGAGAGACCCAGTACTTC

CDR3 length: 15
J gene: TRBJ2-3
V gene: TRBV2
D gene: TRBD1
clone size: -
CDR3 protein: CASGTGATSADTQYF
CDR3 DNA: TGTGCCAGCGGGACAGGGGCCACTAGCGCAGATACGCAGTATTTT

CDR3 length: 15
J gene: TRBJ2-3
V gene: TRBV7-6
D gene: TRBD2
clone size: -
CDR3 protein: CASSSSGSATDTQYF
CDR3 DNA: TGTGCCAGCAGTTCTAGCGGGAGTGCCACAGATACGCAGTATTTT

CDR3 length: 13
J gene: TRBJ2-3
V gene: TRBV5-6
D gene: TRBD2
clone size: -
CDR3 protein: CASSSSGRNTQYF
CDR3 DNA: TGTGCCAGCAGCTCTAGCGGGAGGAATACGCAGTATTTT

CDR3 length: 15
J gene: TRBJ2-3
V gene: TRBV27
D gene: -
clone size: -
CDR3 protein: CASSLGTLGGDTQYF
CDR3 DNA: TGTGCCAGCAGTTTAGGGACACTGGGTGGCGATACGCAGTATTTT

CDR3 length: 14
J gene: TRBJ2-2
V gene: TRBV7-9
D gene: -
clone size: -
CDR3 protein: CASSPLLSTGELFF
CDR3 DNA: TGTGCCAGCAGCCCCCTTTTGAGTACCGGGGAGCTGTTTTTT

CDR3 length: 13
J gene: TRBJ2-7
V gene: TRBV25-1
D gene: TRBD1
clone size: -
CDR3 protein: CASMGQSSYEQYF
CDR3 DNA: TGTGCCAGCATGGGACAGAGCTCCTACGAGCAGTACTTC

CDR3 length: 18
J gene: TRBJ2-4
V gene: TRBV3-1/TRBV3-2
D gene: TRBD1
clone size: once
CDR3 protein: CASSQPPGQGVAKNIQYF
CDR3 DNA: TGTGCCAGCAGCCAACCCCCCGGACAGGGGGTAGCCAAAAACATTCAGTACTTC

CDR3 length: 14
J gene: TRBJ2-1
V gene: TRBV5-1
D gene: TRBD2
clone size: -
CDR3 protein: CASSFGTINNEQFF
CDR3 DNA: TGCGCCAGCAGCTTTGGGACTATAAACAATGAGCAGTTCTTC

CDR3 length: 14
J gene: TRBJ2-1
V gene: TRBV6-5
D gene: -
clone size: -
CDR3 protein: CASRPGRQDNEQFF
CDR3 DNA: TGTGCCAGCAGGCCAGGAAGACAGGACAATGAGCAGTTCTTC

CDR3 length: 16
J gene: TRBJ1-5
V gene: TRBV27
D gene: TRBD1
clone size: -
CDR3 protein: CASSQTGTGRNQPQHF
CDR3 DNA: TGTGCCAGCAGTCAGACCGGGACAGGTCGCAATCAGCCCCAGCATTTT

CDR3 length: 15
J gene: TRBJ1-5
V gene: TRBV2
D gene: -
clone size: once
CDR3 protein: CASSEWRAGNQPQHF
CDR3 DNA: TGTGCCAGCAGTGAATGGCGGGCAGGAAATCAGCCCCAGCATTTT

CDR3 length: 16
J gene: TRBJ2-2
V gene: TRBV11-2
D gene: -
clone size: -
CDR3 protein: CASSLALGRNTGELFF
CDR3 DNA: TGTGCCAGCAGCTTAGCCCTGGGGAGGAACACCGGGGAGCTGTTTTTT

CDR3 length: 11
J gene: TRBJ1-2
V gene: TRBV6-5
D gene: -
clone size: -
CDR3 protein: CASVKDTGYTF
CDR3 DNA: TGTGCCAGCGTAAAGGACACTGGCTACACCTTC

CDR3 length: 13
J gene: TRBJ1-2
V gene: TRBV18
D gene: -
clone size: -
CDR3 protein: CASSVMGRNGYTF
CDR3 DNA: TGTGCCAGCTCAGTGATGGGGCGGAATGGCTACACCTTC

CDR3 length: 16
J gene: TRBJ1-4
V gene: TRBV19
D gene: -
clone size: -
CDR3 protein: CASSPLQGPYNEKLFF
CDR3 DNA: TGTGCCAGTAGTCCTCTACAGGGTCCTTATAATGAAAAACTGTTTTTT

CDR3 length: 15
J gene: TRBJ2-5
V gene: TRBV18
D gene: TRBD1
clone size: -
CDR3 protein: CASSLDRGNSETQYF
CDR3 DNA: TGTGCCAGCTCACTCGACAGGGGAAACTCGGAGACCCAGTACTTC

CDR3 length: 16
J gene: TRBJ2-4
V gene: TRBV10-1
D gene: TRBD2
clone size: few
CDR3 protein: CAPRKPRGVAKNIQYF
CDR3 DNA: TGCGCCCCCAGAAAACCCCGGGGGGTAGCCAAAAACATTCAGTACTTC

CDR3 length: 16
J gene: TRBJ1-5
V gene: TRBV28
D gene: -
clone size: -
CDR3 protein: CASSSQGRVSNQPQHF
CDR3 DNA: TGTGCCAGCAGTTCTCAGGGTCGGGTGAGCAATCAGCCCCAGCATTTT

CDR3 length: 16
J gene: TRBJ1-2
V gene: TRBV19
D gene: TRBD1
clone size: -
CDR3 protein: CASSSTGGQGGDGYTF
CDR3 DNA: TGTGCCAGTAGTTCCACAGGCGGACAGGGTGGTGATGGCTACACCTTC

CDR3 length: 13
J gene: TRBJ2-5
V gene: TRBV27
D gene: -
clone size: -
CDR3 protein: CASSLGQGVTQYF
CDR3 DNA: TGTGCCAGCAGTTTGGGGCAGGGTGTGACCCAGTACTTC

CDR3 length: 15
J gene: TRBJ2-3
V gene: TRBV5-1
D gene: TRBD1
clone size: -
CDR3 protein: CASSRTGDFTDTQYF
CDR3 DNA: TGCGCCAGTAGCCGGACAGGGGATTTCACAGATACGCAGTATTTT

CDR3 length: 14
J gene: TRBJ1-2
V gene: TRBV3-1/TRBV3-2
D gene: TRBD1
clone size: -
CDR3 protein: CASSQGTGLYGYTF
CDR3 DNA: TGTGCCAGCAGCCAGGGGACAGGCCTCTATGGCTACACCTTC

CDR3 length: 17
J gene: TRBJ2-1
V gene: TRBV9
D gene: TRBD2
clone size: -
CDR3 protein: CASSFTAGTSGRNEQFF
CDR3 DNA: TGTGCCAGCAGCTTCACCGCGGGGACTAGCGGGAGGAATGAGCAGTTCTTC

CDR3 length: 19
J gene: TRBJ2-1
V gene: TRBV5-8
D gene: TRBD2
clone size: -
CDR3 protein: CASTTPGTSGRRYYNEQFF
CDR3 DNA: TGTGCCAGCACCACACCGGGGACTAGCGGGAGGAGATACTACAATGAGCAGTTCTTC

CDR3 length: 14
J gene: TRBJ2-1
V gene: TRBV28
D gene: TRBD2
clone size: -
CDR3 protein: CASTRVAGYNEQFF
CDR3 DNA: TGTGCCAGCACCCGGGTAGCGGGGTACAATGAGCAGTTCTTC

CDR3 length: 16
J gene: TRBJ1-4
V gene: TRBV11-2
D gene: -
clone size: -
CDR3 protein: CASSPPRGLTNEKLFF
CDR3 DNA: TGTGCCAGCAGCCCGCCGCGGGGGCTTACTAATGAAAAACTGTTTTTT

CDR3 length: 16
J gene: TRBJ1-5
V gene: TRBV2
D gene: TRBD1
clone size: -
CDR3 protein: CASSERTGVSNQPQHF
CDR3 DNA: TGTGCCAGCAGTGAACGAACAGGGGTTAGCAATCAGCCCCAGCATTTT

CDR3 length: 16
J gene: TRBJ1-2
V gene: TRBV6-1
D gene: TRBD1
clone size: -
CDR3 protein: CASSERGTGFNYGYTF
CDR3 DNA: TGTGCCAGCAGTGAAAGAGGGACAGGATTTAACTATGGCTACACCTTC

CDR3 length: 13
J gene: TRBJ1-2
V gene: TRBV24-1
D gene: -
clone size: -
CDR3 protein: CATSGTGNYGYTF
CDR3 DNA: TGTGCCACCAGTGGTACGGGTAACTATGGCTACACCTTC

CDR3 length: 20
J gene: TRBJ1-1
V gene: TRBV6-1
D gene: TRBD1
clone size: -
CDR3 protein: CASSDVRAGQLIGMNTEAFF
CDR3 DNA: TGTGCCAGCAGTGACGTTAGGGCGGGACAGCTAATAGGGATGAACACTGAAGCTTTCTTT

CDR3 length: 13
J gene: TRBJ1-1
V gene: TRBV28
D gene: -
clone size: -
CDR3 protein: CASSPPWTAEAFF
CDR3 DNA: TGTGCCAGCAGTCCACCCTGGACAGCTGAAGCTTTCTTT

CDR3 length: 13
J gene: TRBJ2-1
V gene: TRBV7-2
D gene: -
clone size: -
CDR3 protein: CASSLGRAWEQFF
CDR3 DNA: TGTGCCAGCAGCTTAGGGAGGGCTTGGGAGCAGTTCTTC

CDR3 length: 16
J gene: TRBJ2-3
V gene: TRBV6-2/TRBV6-3
D gene: TRBD2
clone size: -
CDR3 protein: CASSYPTGGTTDTQYF
CDR3 DNA: TGTGCCAGCAGTTACCCTACGGGGGGAACGACAGATACGCAGTATTTT

CDR3 length: 14
J gene: TRBJ1-6
V gene: TRBV30
D gene: -
clone size: -
CDR3 protein: CAWSRGPTDSPLHF
CDR3 DNA: TGTGCCTGGAGTCGCGGGCCCACCGATTCACCCCTCCACTTT

CDR3 length: 14
J gene: TRBJ2-3
V gene: TRBV4-3
D gene: TRBD2
clone size: -
CDR3 protein: CASSLQTSVDTQYF
CDR3 DNA: TGCGCCAGCAGCCTCCAGACTAGCGTAGATACGCAGTATTTT

CDR3 length: 14
J gene: TRBJ1-3
V gene: TRBV19
D gene: -
clone size: -
CDR3 protein: CASKTLTAGNTIYF
CDR3 DNA: TGTGCCAGTAAGACTCTAACGGCTGGAAACACCATATATTTT

CDR3 length: 14
J gene: TRBJ1-2
V gene: TRBV27
D gene: TRBD1
clone size: once
CDR3 protein: CASSLRGRDYGYTF
CDR3 DNA: TGTGCCAGCAGTTTAAGGGGGCGCGACTATGGCTACACCTTC

CDR3 length: 17
J gene: TRBJ2-1
V gene: TRBV2
D gene: TRBD1
clone size: -
CDR3 protein: CASSEDRTRQGANEQFF
CDR3 DNA: TGTGCCAGCAGTGAGGATCGAACCAGACAGGGGGCGAATGAGCAGTTCTTC

CDR3 length: 15
J gene: TRBJ2-5
V gene: TRBV9
D gene: TRBD1
clone size: -
CDR3 protein: CASSGQGAYQETQYF
CDR3 DNA: TGTGCCAGCAGCGGACAGGGCGCGTACCAAGAGACCCAGTACTTC

CDR3 length: 10
J gene: TRBJ2-5
V gene: TRBV20-1
D gene: -
clone size: -
CDR3 protein: CSAIGETQYF
CDR3 DNA: TGCAGTGCCATCGGGGAGACCCAGTACTTC

CDR3 length: 14
J gene: TRBJ2-5
V gene: TRBV19
D gene: -
clone size: -
CDR3 protein: CASSHATGIETQYF
CDR3 DNA: TGTGCCAGTAGTCACGCCACAGGGATTGAGACCCAGTACTTC

CDR3 length: 15
J gene: TRBJ2-6
V gene: TRBV3-1/TRBV3-2
D gene: -
clone size: -
CDR3 protein: CASSPEHSGANVLTF
CDR3 DNA: TGTGCCAGCAGCCCCGAGCATTCTGGGGCCAACGTCCTGACTTTC

CDR3 length: 12
J gene: TRBJ1-5
V gene: TRBV29-1
D gene: -
clone size: -
CDR3 protein: CSVAQGNQPQHF
CDR3 DNA: TGCAGCGTTGCACAGGGCAATCAGCCCCAGCATTTT

CDR3 length: 19
J gene: TRBJ1-5
V gene: TRBV18
D gene: -
clone size: -
CDR3 protein: CASSPVGPGGINSNQPQHF
CDR3 DNA: TGTGCCAGCTCACCCGTCGGCCCTGGGGGGATCAATAGCAATCAGCCCCAGCATTTT

CDR3 length: 16
J gene: TRBJ2-5
V gene: TRBV5-1
D gene: TRBD2
clone size: once
CDR3 protein: CASSLFSGGAEETQYF
CDR3 DNA: TGCGCCAGCAGCCTATTTAGCGGGGGGGCCGAAGAGACCCAGTACTTC

CDR3 length: 14
J gene: TRBJ1-2
V gene: TRBV6-5
D gene: TRBD1
clone size: -
CDR3 protein: CASSRQGASYGYTF
CDR3 DNA: TGTGCCAGCAGTCGACAGGGGGCGTCCTATGGCTACACCTTC